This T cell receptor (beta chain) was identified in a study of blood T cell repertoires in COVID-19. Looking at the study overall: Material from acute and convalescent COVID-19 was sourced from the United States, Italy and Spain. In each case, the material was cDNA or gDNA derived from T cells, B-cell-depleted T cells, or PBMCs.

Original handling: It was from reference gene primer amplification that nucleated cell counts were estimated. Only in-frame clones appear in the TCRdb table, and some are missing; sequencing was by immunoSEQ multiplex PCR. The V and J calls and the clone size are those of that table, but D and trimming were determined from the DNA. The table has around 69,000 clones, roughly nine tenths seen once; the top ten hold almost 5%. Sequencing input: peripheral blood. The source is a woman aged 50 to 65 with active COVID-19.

The CDR3 here is CASSRQALNTEAFF. The CDR3 DNA follows: TGTGCCAGCAGCAGACAGGCGTTGAACACTGAAGCTTTCTTT. The chain uses TRBV9 and TRBJ1-1; the D gene is possibly TRBD1 (6 bases). From germline, CDR1 is SGDLS and CDR2 YYNGEE. This CDR3 comprises 14 residues. With 4 bases removed from V and 0 bases from J, the gap between germline ends came to 10 bases.